This T cell receptor (beta chain) is drawn from a study of graft-versus-host responses after intestinal transplantation. Study-wide background: Transplantation in recipients was multivisceral, liver-intestinal, or isolated intestinal. Study conclusions and caveats: Recipient marrow harbored GvH clones, some of which surfaced first in ileum or blood. Clonal ratios of graft-versus-host to host-versus-graft in allografts were high for patients exhibiting graft-donor T cell macrochimerism.

This CDR3 is 14 amino acids long. V lost 0 bases and J 6 bases, leaving 9 bases between the germline ends. Germline V gives CDR1 SGHRS, CDR2 YFSETQ. Generated by immunoSEQ multiplex PCR, the TCRdb table keeps only in-frame clones and is missing some. Of roughly 4,500 clones in the sample, 76% were seen once. Lymphocytes from graft epithelium and lamina propria were isolated. About this clone: Antigen unknown.

Specimen: ileum tissue, collected approximately 51 weeks after intestinal transplantation. The chain recombines TRBV5-1 with TRBJ1-4; D remains unclear. This sequence was found in a human patient who received an intestinal transplant, so some T cells may come from the graft donor. CDR3 residues: CASSLVGSDEKLFF. The CDR3 nucleotides read TGCGCCAGCAGCTTGGTGGGCTCCGATGAAAAACTGTTTTTT. The whole variable domain, filled in from reference TRBV5-1 and TRBJ1-4, reads KAGVTQTPRYLIKTRGQQVTLSCSPISGHRSVSWYQQTPGQGLQFLFEYFSETQRNKGNFPGRFSGRQFSNSRSEMNVSTLELGDSALYLCASSLVGSDEKLFFGSGTQLSVL.